This is a list of T cell receptor beta chains from one sample in a study of blood T cells in healthy people across ages. In TCRdb, the 5' RACE reads were re-called with MiXCR into one record per CDR3 protein. The table has hundreds of thousands of distinct CDR3 sequences, around 50% seen once. The sequenced material came from blood. These receptor sequences come from a man aged 35 to 55 in good health. Each CDR3 is given with its conserved first and last residue. D genes are given only for firm matches. Rows give clone size only sometimes, using once, few, many, or a class for an expanded clone.

TRBJ2-3,TRBV12-3/TRBV12-4,-,-,CASRFSSDTQYF
TRBJ2-5,TRBV20-1,-,-,CSAGQGLGLEMETQYF
TRBJ2-7,TRBV5-1,TRBD2,few,CASSFGWEGSYEQYF
TRBJ2-3,TRBV4-3,TRBD2,-,CASSPTKRVGGRSDTQYF
TRBJ2-3,TRBV6-6,-,once,CASSYKLDTQYF
TRBJ2-1,TRBV7-2,-,few,CASSLFYEQFF
TRBJ2-7,TRBV20-1,-,-,CSAPDKQVYEQYF
TRBJ2-7,TRBV28,-,-,CASSSPDPPYEQYF
TRBJ1-6,TRBV27,-,-,CASKNSVGSPLHF
TRBJ2-1,TRBV24-1,TRBD2,few,CATSGSGSYNEQFF
TRBJ2-3,TRBV5-1,-,many,CASSLASPTDTQYF
-,TRBV28,TRBD1,-,CASRLRVTGQAYEQYF
TRBJ2-1,TRBV29-1,TRBD2,-,CSVDRSRLAGGYNEQFF
TRBJ2-2,TRBV20-1,TRBD2,-,CSATSGTNTGELFF
TRBJ1-5,TRBV29-1,-,-,CSVGGGGQPQHF
TRBJ2-1,TRBV28,TRBD1,-,CASSLVELGTGRDNEQFF
TRBJ1-6,TRBV9,-,once,CASSAQESPLHF
TRBJ2-7,TRBV28,-,-,CASSITQGRGYEQYF
TRBJ2-3,TRBV9,TRBD2,few,CASSFLAGGRDTQYF
TRBJ2-1,TRBV20-1,TRBD2,-,CSARDESLAGKQFF
TRBJ2-5,TRBV28,TRBD1,-,CASSLFGTGKETQYF
TRBJ2-6,TRBV7-2,-,-,CASSSTRQTNVLTF
-,TRBV4-1,-,-,CASSQREAVGETQYF
TRBJ2-2,TRBV15,TRBD1,-,CATSQRYGTGVTGELFF
TRBJ2-1,TRBV3-1,TRBD2,-,CACSQDRRLALFF
TRBJ1-2,TRBV28,-,few,CASSQKDSPFGYTF
TRBJ2-2,TRBV20-1,-,-,CSAISTRLNTGELFF
TRBJ1-5,TRBV29-1,-,few,CSVEISGLAQHF
TRBJ2-3,TRBV3-1,-,-,CASSQRSTGTDTQYF
TRBJ1-1,TRBV28,-,-,CASSSDRTDRMGAEAFF
TRBJ1-5,TRBV7-2,-,-,CASSSGRISNQPQHF
TRBJ1-4,TRBV3-1,-,-,CASSRTGRTEKLFF
TRBJ2-1,TRBV7-2,TRBD1,few,CASSSPNDRGHRNEQFF
TRBJ2-7,TRBV4-1,TRBD2,-,CASSQIKWEGLYEQYF
TRBJ2-7,TRBV7-2,-,-,CASSFVGQRYEQYF
TRBJ1-6,TRBV4-1,-,-,CASSQENSPPLHF
TRBJ2-1,TRBV28,-,-,CASSFQGGNPNEQFF